Following are 11 T cell receptor beta chains from one sample sequenced in a study of OX40 agonist ivuxolimab in advanced cancers. Some clones are missing from TCRdb's copy, which holds only in-frame ones; the method was immunoSEQ multiplex PCR. The sample lists about 70,000 clones, 85% to 95% occurring once. The sample here was CD4+ or CD8+ T cells sorted from blood, taken in a trial of the OX40 agonist ivuxolimab. These receptors were obtained from an adult with an advanced solid tumor such as melanoma, head and neck, liver or kidney cancer.

This clone was detected only a few times. The gene calls are TRBV19 and TRBJ2-7; D unclear. This CDR3 comprises 10 residues. Germline lookup yields CDR1 LNHDA and CDR2 SQIVND (reference sequence). V gave up 6 bases and J gave up 6 bases, with 6 bases separating them. For the CDR3, the DNA is TGTGCCAGTAGGGGTCCCGAGCAGTACTTC. This gives the protein CASRGPEQYF.

V usage is TRBV18 and J usage is TRBJ2-1; maybe TRBD1 (6 bases). CDR1 is KGHSH, CDR2 LQKENI, per germline. V lost 6 bases, J lost 6 bases, and 21 bases lay in between. The CDR3 length is 16 residues. CDR3 DNA: TGTGCCAGCTCCCGAAACCGGGACAAGAAAGGCAATGAGCAGTTCTTC. This gives the protein CASSRNRDKKGNEQFF.

The J gene is TRBJ2-7, the V gene TRBV5-4; D may be TRBD1 (5 bases). The ends were cut back, 0 bases at V and 3 bases at J, with 10 bases in the middle. Germline CDR1 is SGHNT and CDR2 is YYREEE (reference sequence). The CDR3 is 14 amino acids. The CDR3 protein is CASSLGQGNYEQYF. DNA for the CDR3: TGTGCCAGCAGCTTGGGGCAGGGCAACTACGAGCAGTACTTC.

The genes are TRBV19 and TRBJ2-7; 7 bases map to TRBD1. The V segment lost 3 bases and the J segment 0 bases; nucleotides outside the gene matches: 5. There are 15 residues in the CDR3. The V gene's germline CDR1 is LNHDA and CDR2 SQIVND (reference sequence). The CDR3 protein is CASSIRTGGSYEQYF. The CDR3 DNA sequence: TGTGCCAGTAGTATCCGGACAGGAGGCTCCTACGAGCAGTACTTC.

The chain has TRBV9 and TRBJ2-7; no reliable D call. The V gene's germline CDR1 is SGDLS and CDR2 YYNGEE. The V and J ends lost 4 bases and 2 bases respectively, with 13 bases between them. The CDR3 totals 14 residues. The CDR3 spells CASSKSRTPYEQYF. CDR3 nucleotides: TGTGCCAGCAGCAAATCCCGGACCCCCTACGAGCAGTACTTC.

The chain recombines TRBV2 with TRBJ1-1; tentative D call: TRBD1 (6 bases). V was cut by 6 bases and J by 5 bases, with 13 bases left in between. Per the germline V gene, CDR1 is SNHLY and CDR2 is FYNNEI. CDR3 length: 13 amino acids. CDR3 nucleotide sequence: TGTGCCAGCAGCCTCAACAGGGTAACTGAAGCTTTCTTT. Amino acids: CASSLNRVTEAFF.

This chain joins TRBV6-1 and TRBJ1-4; D may be TRBD1 (6 bases). The V gene lost 9 bases and the J gene lost 7 bases, with 18 bases spanning the gap. Germline values: CDR1 MNHNS, CDR2 SASEGT. The CDR3 is 14 residues long. The CDR3 DNA sequence: TGTGCCAGTGCCGTAGAGGGGGACGGTGAAAAACTGTTTTTT. This codes for CASAVEGDGEKLFF.

The V and J genes are TRBV7-9 and TRBJ1-4; TRBD1 matches 7 bases. This CDR3 has 14 amino acids. Germline V lookup: CDR1 SEHNR, CDR2 FQNEAQ (reference sequence). J lost 7 bases, V lost 5 bases, and 7 bases had no gene match. The CDR3 region is CASSRTGTVEKLFF. The DNA of the CDR3 is TGTGCCAGCAGCCGGACAGGAACGGTTGAAAAACTGTTTTTT.

The chain combines TRBV18 with TRBJ2-7; tentative D call: TRBD1 (5 bases). This CDR3 has 13 amino acids. The V end lost 3 bases, the J end lost 3 bases, and 9 bases lay between the germline ends. Looked up from germline, CDR1 is KGHSH and CDR2 is LQKENI. The CDR3 DNA follows: TGTGCCAGCTCACCGGGGCAGAGCTACGAGCAGTACTTC. Translated: CASSPGQSYEQYF.

This clone was seen only once. CDR3: CASSLGLTGNTIYF. In nucleotides, the CDR3 is TGTGCCAGCAGCTTAGGGTTGACTGGAAACACCATATATTTT. The chain recombines TRBV7-2 with TRBJ1-3; D remains unclear. Trimming took off 1 base at V and 2 bases at J, with 6 bases between the two ends. This CDR3 region has 14 residues. Germline CDR1 reads SGHTA; CDR2 reads FQGNSA.

The chain employs TRBV18 and TRBJ2-3; 9 bases align to TRBD2. This CDR3 region has 15 residues. With 3 bases clipped from V and 1 base from J, the junction kept 2 bases outside the gene matches. Germline V gene sequence: CDR1 KGHSH, CDR2 LQKENI. The CDR3 sequence is CASSPTSGGTDTQYF. The CDR3 DNA reads TGTGCCAGCTCACCGACTAGCGGAGGCACAGATACGCAGTATTTT. The variable domain in full, with the rest retrieved from reference TRBV18 and TRBJ2-3, is NAGVMQNPRHLVRRRGQEARLRCSPMKGHSHVYWYRQLPEEGLKFMVYLQKENIIDESGMPKERFSAEFPKEGPSILRIQQVVRGDSAAYFCASSPTSGGTDTQYFGPGTRLTVL.